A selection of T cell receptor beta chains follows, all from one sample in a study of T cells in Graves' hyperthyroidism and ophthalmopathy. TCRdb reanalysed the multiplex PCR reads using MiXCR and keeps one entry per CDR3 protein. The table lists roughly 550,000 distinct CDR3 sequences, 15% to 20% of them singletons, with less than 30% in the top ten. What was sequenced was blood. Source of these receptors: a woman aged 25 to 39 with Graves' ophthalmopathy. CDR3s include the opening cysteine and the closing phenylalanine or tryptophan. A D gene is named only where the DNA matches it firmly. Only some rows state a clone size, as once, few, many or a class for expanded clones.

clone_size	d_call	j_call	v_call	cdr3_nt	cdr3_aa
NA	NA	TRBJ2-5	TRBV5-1	TGCGCCAGCAGCTCCGAAGGAGGGCCATGGATTCAAGAGACCCAGTACTTC	CASSSEGGPWIQETQYF
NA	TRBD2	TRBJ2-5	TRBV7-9	TGTGCCAGCAGGCCCCCGGGACTAGCGGGGTACCAAGAGACCCAGTACTTC	CASRPPGLAGYQETQYF
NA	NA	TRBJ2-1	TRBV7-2	TGTGCCAGCAGCTCAAAAGGAGGCAATGAGCAGTTCTTC	CASSSKGGNEQFF
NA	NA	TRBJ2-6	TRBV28	TGTGCCACTGGGACATCAAGCTCTGGGGCCAACGTCCTGACTTTC	CATGTSSSGANVLTF
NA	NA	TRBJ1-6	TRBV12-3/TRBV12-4	TGTGCCAGCAGCGCCGGGACATACTATAATTCACCCCTCCACTTT	CASSAGTYYNSPLHF
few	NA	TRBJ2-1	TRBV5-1	TGCGCCAGCAGCTTGGTTCCTCGGGGGCTCGGTGAGCAGTTCTTC	CASSLVPRGLGEQFF
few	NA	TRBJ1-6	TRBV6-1	TGTGCCAGCAGTGAATCGGCAGCCTGGAATTCACCCCTCCACTTT	CASSESAAWNSPLHF
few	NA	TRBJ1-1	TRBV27	TGTGCCAGCAGCCGAAGACAGGCGATGAACACTGAAGCTTTCTTT	CASSRRQAMNTEAFF
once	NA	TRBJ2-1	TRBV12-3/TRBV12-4	TGTGCCAGCAGCCACCGGGTAGACAATGAGCAGTTCTTC	CASSHRVDNEQFF
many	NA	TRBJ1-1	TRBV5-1	TGCGCCAGCAGCTTGCTGGATAACACTGAAGCTTTCTTT	CASSLLDNTEAFF
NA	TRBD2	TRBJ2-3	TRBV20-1	TGCAGTGCCCGACCGGGAGGGATCAGAGATACGCAGTATTTT	CSARPGGIRDTQYF
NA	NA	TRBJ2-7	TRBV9	TGTGCCAGCAGCGTAGGGCAGTTGAAGGACGAGCAGTACTTC	CASSVGQLKDEQYF
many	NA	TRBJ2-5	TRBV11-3	TGTGCCAGCAGCCCCGGGGGCGAAGAGACCCAGTACTTC	CASSPGGEETQYF
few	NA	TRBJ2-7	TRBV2	TGTGCCAGCAGTTTGGTGACAGCGACCTACGAGCAGTACTTC	CASSLVTATYEQYF
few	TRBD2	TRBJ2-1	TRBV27	TGTGCCAGCAGTTTAGGTGCTAGCGGGGTTCATGAGCAGTTCTTC	CASSLGASGVHEQFF
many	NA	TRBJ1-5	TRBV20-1	TGCAGTGCTAGAGATCGGGAGGGATCTCAGCCCCAGCATTTT	CSARDREGSQPQHF
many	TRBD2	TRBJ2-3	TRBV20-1	TGCAGTGCCCTTTCTAGCGGGAGCACAGATACGCAGTATTTT	CSALSSGSTDTQYF
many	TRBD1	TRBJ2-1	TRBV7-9	TGTGCCAGCAGCTTAGGGCAGGACAGGGAGCAGTTCTTC	CASSLGQDREQFF
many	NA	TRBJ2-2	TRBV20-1	TGCAGTGCTAGAGAGAGGGGGACAGGGGAGCTGTTTTTT	CSARERGTGELFF
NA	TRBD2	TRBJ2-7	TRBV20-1	TGCAGTGCTAGTCGACCCAGCGGGGTCGGGAGTTACGAGCAGTACTTC	CSASRPSGVGSYEQYF
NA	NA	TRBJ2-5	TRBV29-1	TGCAGCGTTGCCCCTCGGGGACTAGAGACCCAGTACTTC	CSVAPRGLETQYF
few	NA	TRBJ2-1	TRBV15	TGTGCCACCAGCAGAGATGGCCTAGCAACATACAATGAGCAGTTCTTC	CATSRDGLATYNEQFF
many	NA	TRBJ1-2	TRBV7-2	TGTGCCAGCAGCTTATATCCCGGGACCGGATGGAGCGACTATGGCTACACCTTC	CASSLYPGTGWSDYGYTF